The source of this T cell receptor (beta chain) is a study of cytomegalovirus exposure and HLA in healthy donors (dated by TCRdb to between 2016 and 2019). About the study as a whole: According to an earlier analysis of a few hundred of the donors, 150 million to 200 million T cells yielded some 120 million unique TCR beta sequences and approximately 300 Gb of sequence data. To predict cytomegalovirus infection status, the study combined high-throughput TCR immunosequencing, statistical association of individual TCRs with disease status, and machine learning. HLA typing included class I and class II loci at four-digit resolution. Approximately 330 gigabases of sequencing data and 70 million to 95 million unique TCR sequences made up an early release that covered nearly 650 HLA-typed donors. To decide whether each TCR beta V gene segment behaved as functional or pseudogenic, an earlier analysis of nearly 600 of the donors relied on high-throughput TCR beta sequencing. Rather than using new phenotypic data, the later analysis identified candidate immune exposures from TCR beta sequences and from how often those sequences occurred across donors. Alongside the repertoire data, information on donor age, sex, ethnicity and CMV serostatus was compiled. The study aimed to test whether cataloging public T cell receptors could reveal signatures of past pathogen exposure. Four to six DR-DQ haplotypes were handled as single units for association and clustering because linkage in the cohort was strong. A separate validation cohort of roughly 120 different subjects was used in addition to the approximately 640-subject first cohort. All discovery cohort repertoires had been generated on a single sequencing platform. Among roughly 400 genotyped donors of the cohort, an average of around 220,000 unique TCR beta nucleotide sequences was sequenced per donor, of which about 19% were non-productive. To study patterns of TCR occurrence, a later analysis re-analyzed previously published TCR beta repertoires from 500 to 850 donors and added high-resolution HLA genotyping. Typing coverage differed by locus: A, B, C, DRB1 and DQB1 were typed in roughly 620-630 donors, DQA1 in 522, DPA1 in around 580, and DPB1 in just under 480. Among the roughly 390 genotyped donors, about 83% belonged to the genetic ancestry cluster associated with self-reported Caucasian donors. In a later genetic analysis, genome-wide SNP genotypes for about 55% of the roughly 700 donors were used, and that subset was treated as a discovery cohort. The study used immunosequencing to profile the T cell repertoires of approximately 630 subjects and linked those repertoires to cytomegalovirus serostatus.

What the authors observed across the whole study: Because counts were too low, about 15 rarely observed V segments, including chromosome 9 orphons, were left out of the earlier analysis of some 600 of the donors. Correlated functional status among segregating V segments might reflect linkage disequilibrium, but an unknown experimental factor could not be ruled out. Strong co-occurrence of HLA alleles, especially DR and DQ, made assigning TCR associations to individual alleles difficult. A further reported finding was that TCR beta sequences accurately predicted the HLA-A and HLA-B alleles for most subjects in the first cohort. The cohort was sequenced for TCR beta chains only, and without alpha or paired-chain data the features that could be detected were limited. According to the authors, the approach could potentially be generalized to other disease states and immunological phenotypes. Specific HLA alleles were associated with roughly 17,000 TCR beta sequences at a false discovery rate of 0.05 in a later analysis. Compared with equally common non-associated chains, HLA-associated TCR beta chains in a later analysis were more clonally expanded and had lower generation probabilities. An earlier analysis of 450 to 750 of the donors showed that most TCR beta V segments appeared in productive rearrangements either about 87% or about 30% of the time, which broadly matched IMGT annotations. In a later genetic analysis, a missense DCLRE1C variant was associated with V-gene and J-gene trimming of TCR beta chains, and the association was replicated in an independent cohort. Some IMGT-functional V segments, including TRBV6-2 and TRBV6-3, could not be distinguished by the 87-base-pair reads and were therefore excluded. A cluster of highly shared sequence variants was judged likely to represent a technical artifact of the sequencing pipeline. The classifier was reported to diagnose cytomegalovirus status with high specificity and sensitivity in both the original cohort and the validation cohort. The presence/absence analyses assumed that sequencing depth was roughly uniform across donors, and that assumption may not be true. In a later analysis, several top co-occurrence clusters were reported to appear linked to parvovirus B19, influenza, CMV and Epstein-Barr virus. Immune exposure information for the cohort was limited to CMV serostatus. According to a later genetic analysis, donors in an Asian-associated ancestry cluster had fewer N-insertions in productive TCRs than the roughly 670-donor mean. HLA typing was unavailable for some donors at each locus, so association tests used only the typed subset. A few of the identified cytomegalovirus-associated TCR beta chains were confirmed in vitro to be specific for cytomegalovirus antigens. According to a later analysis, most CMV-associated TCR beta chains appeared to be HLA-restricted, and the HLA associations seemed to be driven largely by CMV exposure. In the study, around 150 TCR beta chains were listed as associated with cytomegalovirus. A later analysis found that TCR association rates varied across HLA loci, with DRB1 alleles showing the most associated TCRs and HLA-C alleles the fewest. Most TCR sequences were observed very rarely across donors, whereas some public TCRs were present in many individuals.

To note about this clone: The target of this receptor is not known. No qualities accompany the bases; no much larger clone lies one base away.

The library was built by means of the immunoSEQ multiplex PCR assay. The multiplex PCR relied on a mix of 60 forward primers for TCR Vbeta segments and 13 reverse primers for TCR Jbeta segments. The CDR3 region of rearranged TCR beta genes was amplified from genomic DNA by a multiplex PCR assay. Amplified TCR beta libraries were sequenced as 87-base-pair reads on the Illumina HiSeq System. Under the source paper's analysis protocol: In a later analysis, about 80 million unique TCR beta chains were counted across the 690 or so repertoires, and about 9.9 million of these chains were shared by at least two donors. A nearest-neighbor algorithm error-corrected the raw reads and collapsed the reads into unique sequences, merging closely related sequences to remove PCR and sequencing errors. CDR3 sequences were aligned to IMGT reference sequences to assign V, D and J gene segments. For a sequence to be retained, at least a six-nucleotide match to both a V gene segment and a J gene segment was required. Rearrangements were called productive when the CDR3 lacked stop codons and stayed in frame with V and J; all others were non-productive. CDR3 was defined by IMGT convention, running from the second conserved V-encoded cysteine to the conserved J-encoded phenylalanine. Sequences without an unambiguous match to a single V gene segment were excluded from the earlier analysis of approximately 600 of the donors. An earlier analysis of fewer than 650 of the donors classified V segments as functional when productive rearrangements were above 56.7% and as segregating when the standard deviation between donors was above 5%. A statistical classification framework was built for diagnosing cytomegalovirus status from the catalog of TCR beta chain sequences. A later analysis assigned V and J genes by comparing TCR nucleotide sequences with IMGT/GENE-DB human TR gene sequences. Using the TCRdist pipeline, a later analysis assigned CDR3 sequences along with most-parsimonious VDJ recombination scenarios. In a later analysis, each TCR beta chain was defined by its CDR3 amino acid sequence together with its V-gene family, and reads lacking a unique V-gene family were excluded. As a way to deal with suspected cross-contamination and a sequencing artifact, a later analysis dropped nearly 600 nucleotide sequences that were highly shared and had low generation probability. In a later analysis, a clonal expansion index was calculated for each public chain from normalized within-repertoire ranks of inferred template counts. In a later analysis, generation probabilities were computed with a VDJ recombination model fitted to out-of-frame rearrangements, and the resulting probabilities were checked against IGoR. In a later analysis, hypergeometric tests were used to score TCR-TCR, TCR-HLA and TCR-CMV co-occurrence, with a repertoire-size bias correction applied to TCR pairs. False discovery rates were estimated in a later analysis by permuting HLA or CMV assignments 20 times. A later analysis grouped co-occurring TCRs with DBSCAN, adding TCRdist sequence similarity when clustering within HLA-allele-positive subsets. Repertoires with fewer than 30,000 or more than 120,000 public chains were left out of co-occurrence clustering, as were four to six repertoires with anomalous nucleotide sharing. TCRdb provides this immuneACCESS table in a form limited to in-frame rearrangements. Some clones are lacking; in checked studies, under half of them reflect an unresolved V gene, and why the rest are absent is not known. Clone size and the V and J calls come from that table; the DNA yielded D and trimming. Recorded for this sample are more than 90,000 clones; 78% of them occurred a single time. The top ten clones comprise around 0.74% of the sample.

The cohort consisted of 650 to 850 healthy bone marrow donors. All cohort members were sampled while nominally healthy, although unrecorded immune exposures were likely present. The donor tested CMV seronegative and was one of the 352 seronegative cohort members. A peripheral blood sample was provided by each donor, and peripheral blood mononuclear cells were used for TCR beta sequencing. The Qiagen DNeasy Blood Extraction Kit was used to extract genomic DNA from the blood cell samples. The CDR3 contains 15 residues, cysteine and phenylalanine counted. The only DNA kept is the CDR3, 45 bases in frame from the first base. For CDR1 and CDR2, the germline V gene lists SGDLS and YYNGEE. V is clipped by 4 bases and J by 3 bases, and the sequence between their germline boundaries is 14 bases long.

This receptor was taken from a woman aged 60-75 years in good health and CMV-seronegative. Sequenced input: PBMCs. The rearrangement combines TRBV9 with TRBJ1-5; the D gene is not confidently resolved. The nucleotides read TGTGCCAGCAGCCCGACATCAGCACTCAATCAGCCCCAGCATTTT. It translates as CASSPTSALNQPQHF.